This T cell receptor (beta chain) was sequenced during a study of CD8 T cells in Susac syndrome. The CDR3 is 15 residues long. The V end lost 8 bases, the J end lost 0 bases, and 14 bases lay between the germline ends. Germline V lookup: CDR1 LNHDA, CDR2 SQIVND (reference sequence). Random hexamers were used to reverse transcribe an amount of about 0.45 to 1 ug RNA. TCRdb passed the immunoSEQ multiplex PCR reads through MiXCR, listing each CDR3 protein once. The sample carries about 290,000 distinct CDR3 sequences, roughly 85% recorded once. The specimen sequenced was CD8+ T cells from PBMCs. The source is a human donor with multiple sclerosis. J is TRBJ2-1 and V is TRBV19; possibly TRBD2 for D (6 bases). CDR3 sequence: CASSVIGSSYNEQFF. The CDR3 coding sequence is TGTGCCAGTTCCGTAATCGGGAGCTCCTACAATGAGCAGTTCTTC.